This T cell receptor beta chain was recovered during a study of T cell repertoires in cytomegalovirus infection. Study-wide context: Newly reported HLA-C-restricted and thoroughly characterized HLA-B-restricted CMV epitopes were employed. CMV infection plus the matching HLA type was flagged by public TCR beta signatures.

TCRdb redid the calling of the reads with MiXCR, one entry per CDR3 protein. The table shows around 300,000 distinct CDR3 sequences, with 20% to 25% occurring only once. Study-level findings and limits: Dominating the ex vivo response were TCR beta clonotypes that were CMV-specific and HLA-C-restricted.

Note on this clonotype: Its antigen is as yet unknown.

The CDR3 extends over 17 amino acids. Germline V gives CDR1 DFQATT, CDR2 SNEGSKA (reference sequence). The V and J ends lost 0 bases and 6 bases, in that order; junction bases with no gene match: 12. This clonotype was obtained from a human donor in good health (CMV status not recorded). Some clones in this sample may be carry-over from other donors' samples. Specimen: cultured PBMCs, collected from culture after CMV antigen stimulation. V and J are TRBV20-1 and TRBJ2-1; 9 nucleotides align to TRBD2. In nucleotides, the CDR3 is TGCAGTGCTAGAGACAATTTGCGGGAGGGACCTATCAATGAGCAGTTCTTC. This translates into CSARDNLREGPINEQFF.